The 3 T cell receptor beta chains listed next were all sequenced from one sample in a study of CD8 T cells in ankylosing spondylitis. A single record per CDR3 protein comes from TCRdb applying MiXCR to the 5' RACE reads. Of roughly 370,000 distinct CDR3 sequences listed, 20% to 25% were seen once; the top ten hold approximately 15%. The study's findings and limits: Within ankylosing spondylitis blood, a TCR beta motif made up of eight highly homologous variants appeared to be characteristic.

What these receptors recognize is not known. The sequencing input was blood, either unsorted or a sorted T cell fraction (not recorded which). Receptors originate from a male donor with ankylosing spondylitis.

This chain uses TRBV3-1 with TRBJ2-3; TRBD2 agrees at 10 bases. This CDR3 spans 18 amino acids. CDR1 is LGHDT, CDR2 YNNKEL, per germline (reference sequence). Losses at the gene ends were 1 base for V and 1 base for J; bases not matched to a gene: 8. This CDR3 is CASSQALAGATGTDTQYF. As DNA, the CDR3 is TGTGCCAGCAGCCAAGCGCTAGCGGGAGCCACTGGCACAGATACGCAGTATTTT.

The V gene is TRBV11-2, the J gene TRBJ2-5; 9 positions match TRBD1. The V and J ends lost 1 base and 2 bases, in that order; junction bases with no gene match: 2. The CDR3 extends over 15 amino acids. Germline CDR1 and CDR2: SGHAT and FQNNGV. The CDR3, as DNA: TGTGCCAGCAGCTTAGGAGGGACAGGGCAAGAGACCCAGTACTTC. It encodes CASSLGGTGQETQYF.

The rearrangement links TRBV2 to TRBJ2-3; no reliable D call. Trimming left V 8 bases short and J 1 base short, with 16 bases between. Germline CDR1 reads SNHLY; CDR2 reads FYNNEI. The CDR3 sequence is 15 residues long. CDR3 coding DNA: TGTGCCAGCCTGTGGGTGGGATCGCGCACAGATACGCAGTATTTT. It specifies CASLWVGSRTDTQYF. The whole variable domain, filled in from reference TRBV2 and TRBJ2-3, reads EPEVTQTPSHQVTQMGQEVILRCVPISNHLYFYWYRQILGQKVEFLVSFYNNEISEKSEIFDDQFSVERPDGSNFTLKIRSTKLEDSAMYFCASLWVGSRTDTQYFGPGTRLTVL.